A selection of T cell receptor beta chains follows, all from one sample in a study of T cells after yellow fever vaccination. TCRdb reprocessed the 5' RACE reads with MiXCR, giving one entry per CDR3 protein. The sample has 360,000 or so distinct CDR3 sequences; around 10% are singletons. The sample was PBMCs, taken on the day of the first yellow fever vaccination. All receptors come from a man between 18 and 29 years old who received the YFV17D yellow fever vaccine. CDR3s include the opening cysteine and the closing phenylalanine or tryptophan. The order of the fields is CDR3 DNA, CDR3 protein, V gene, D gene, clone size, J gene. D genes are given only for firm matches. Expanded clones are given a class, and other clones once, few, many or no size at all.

cdr3_nt: TGTGCCAGCCGAACAGGGGGCAACACTGAAGCTTTCTTT
cdr3_aa: CASRTGGNTEAFF
v_call: TRBV7-9
d_call: TRBD1
clone_size: -
j_call: TRBJ1-1

cdr3_nt: TGTGCCAGCAGTTACGCAGACGTCGCCGGAAACACCATATATTTT
cdr3_aa: CASSYADVAGNTIYF
v_call: TRBV6-5
d_call: -
clone_size: few
j_call: TRBJ1-3

cdr3_nt: TGTGCCAGCAGCTTAGCAGCGTCTTTCCCAAATGAGCAGTTCTTC
cdr3_aa: CASSLAASFPNEQFF
v_call: TRBV7-8
d_call: -
clone_size: few
j_call: TRBJ2-1

cdr3_nt: TGTGCCAGCAGCGCCCGTACGCAAACCGGGGAGCTGTTTTTT
cdr3_aa: CASSARTQTGELFF
v_call: TRBV7-8
d_call: -
clone_size: many
j_call: TRBJ2-2

cdr3_nt: TGCGCCAGCAGCCAGACGACAGGGGAGAACTATGGCTACACCTTC
cdr3_aa: CASSQTTGENYGYTF
v_call: TRBV4-3
d_call: TRBD1
clone_size: few
j_call: TRBJ1-2

cdr3_nt: TGTGCCAGCAGCACACAGGGTGCCACCGGGGAGCTGTTTTTT
cdr3_aa: CASSTQGATGELFF
v_call: TRBV7-9
d_call: -
clone_size: few
j_call: TRBJ2-2

cdr3_nt: TGTGCCACCAGTGATGTAACAGGGGATCAGCCCCAGCATTTT
cdr3_aa: CATSDVTGDQPQHF
v_call: TRBV24-1
d_call: TRBD1
clone_size: many
j_call: TRBJ1-5

cdr3_nt: TGTGCCAGCAGTGAGCTCCCCTCAGATACGCAGTATTTT
cdr3_aa: CASSELPSDTQYF
v_call: TRBV2
d_call: -
clone_size: -
j_call: TRBJ2-3

cdr3_nt: TGCGCCAGCAGCCTGGACAGGGGGCCTAATAATGAAAAACTGTTTTTT
cdr3_aa: CASSLDRGPNNEKLFF
v_call: TRBV4-3
d_call: TRBD1
clone_size: -
j_call: TRBJ1-4

cdr3_nt: TGTGCCAGCAGTGAATACGATCGTAGCCTCCACTTT
cdr3_aa: CASSEYDRSLHF
v_call: TRBV25-1
d_call: -
clone_size: -
j_call: TRBJ1-6

cdr3_nt: TGTGCCAGCAGACCGGGGGAGGGGCGGACGGGGAACCGGAACAATGAGCAGTTCTTC
cdr3_aa: CASRPGEGRTGNRNNEQFF
v_call: TRBV12-3/TRBV12-4
d_call: TRBD2
clone_size: -
j_call: TRBJ2-1